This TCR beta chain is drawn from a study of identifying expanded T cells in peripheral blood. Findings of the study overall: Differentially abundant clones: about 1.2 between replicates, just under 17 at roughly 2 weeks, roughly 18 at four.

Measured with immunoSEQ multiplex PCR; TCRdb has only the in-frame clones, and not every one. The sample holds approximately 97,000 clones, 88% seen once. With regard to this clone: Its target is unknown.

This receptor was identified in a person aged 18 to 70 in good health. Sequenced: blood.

The CDR3 nucleotides are TGTGCCAGCAGCCGGACTAGCGGGAGAACAGACGAGCAGTACTTC. It translates to CASSRTSGRTDEQYF. The rearrangement uses TRBV28 and TRBJ2-7, with 13 bases identical to TRBD2. The CDR3 sequence is 15 residues long. CDR1 is MDHEN, CDR2 SYDVKM, per germline. Trimming at V came to 6 bases and at J to 5 bases, leaving 7 bases not matched to a gene.